These T cell receptor beta chains were read from a single sample in a study of blood T cell repertoires in COVID-19. The method was immunoSEQ multiplex PCR; TCRdb's version includes in-frame clones alone and lacks a portion of them. The sample consists of under 170,000 clones, more than 75% of them appearing once. The sample taken for sequencing was peripheral blood. All receptors derive from a man aged 65-85 years with acute or convalescent COVID-19. Each CDR3 is given without its conserved first and last residue.

CDR3aa | j_gene | v_gene
ASSFSGQPQH | TRBJ1-5 | TRBV28
ASSRDRVISPLH | TRBJ1-6 | TRBV28
ASSRGTGNTEAF | TRBJ1-1 | TRBV18
ASSQGKTGNTEAF | TRBJ1-1 | TRBV3-1/TRBV3-2
ASSALSRQGSQPQH | TRBJ1-5 | TRBV6-1
ASSPRNNQGETQY | TRBJ2-5 | TRBV18
ASSEARREGGYT | TRBJ1-2 | TRBV6-1
ASSGGLAQSTDTQY | TRBJ2-3 | TRBV5-1
ASSQSGLAGGELF | TRBJ2-2 | TRBV16
ASSSLHGGQETQY | TRBJ2-5 | TRBV5-4
ASSPYSAFSGDTSGANVLT | TRBJ2-6 | TRBV4-2
ASSSDRVWGYT | TRBJ1-2 | TRBV12-3/TRBV12-4